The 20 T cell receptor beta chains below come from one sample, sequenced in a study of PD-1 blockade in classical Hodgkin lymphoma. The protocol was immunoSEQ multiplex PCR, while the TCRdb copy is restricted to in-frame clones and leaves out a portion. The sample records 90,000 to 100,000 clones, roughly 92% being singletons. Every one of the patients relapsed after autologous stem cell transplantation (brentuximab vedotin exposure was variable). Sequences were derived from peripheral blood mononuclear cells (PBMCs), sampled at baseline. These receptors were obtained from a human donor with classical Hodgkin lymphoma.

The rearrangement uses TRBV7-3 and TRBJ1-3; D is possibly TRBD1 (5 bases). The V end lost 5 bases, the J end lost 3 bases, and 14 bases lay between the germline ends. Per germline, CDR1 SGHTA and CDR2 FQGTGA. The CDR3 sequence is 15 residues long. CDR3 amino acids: CASSGTRQNGNTIYF. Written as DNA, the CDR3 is TGTGCCAGCAGCGGAACCCGACAGAATGGAAACACCATATATTTT.

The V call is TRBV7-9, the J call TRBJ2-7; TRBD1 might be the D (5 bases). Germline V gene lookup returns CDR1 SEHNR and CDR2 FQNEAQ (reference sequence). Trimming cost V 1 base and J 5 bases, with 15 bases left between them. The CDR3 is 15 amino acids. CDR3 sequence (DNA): TGTGCCAGCAGCTTAGAAGGGCAGGGATACCACGAGCAGTACTTC. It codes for CASSLEGQGYHEQYF.

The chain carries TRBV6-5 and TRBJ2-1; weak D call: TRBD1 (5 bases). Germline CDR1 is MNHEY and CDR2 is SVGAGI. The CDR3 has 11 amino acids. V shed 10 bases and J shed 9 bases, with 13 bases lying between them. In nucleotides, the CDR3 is TGTGCCACCTCCCAGGGCGGTGAGCAGTTCTTC. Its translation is CATSQGGEQFF.

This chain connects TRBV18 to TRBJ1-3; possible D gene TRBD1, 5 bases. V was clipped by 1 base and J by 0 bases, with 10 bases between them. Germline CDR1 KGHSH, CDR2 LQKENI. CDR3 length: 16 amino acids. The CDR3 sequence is CASSPQGRGSGNTIYF. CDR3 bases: TGTGCCAGCTCACCACAGGGACGGGGCTCTGGAAACACCATATATTTT. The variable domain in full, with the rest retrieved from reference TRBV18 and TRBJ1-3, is NAGVMQNPRHLVRRRGQEARLRCSPMKGHSHVYWYRQLPEEGLKFMVYLQKENIIDESGMPKERFSAEFPKEGPSILRIQQVVRGDSAAYFCASSPQGRGSGNTIYFGEGSWLTVV.

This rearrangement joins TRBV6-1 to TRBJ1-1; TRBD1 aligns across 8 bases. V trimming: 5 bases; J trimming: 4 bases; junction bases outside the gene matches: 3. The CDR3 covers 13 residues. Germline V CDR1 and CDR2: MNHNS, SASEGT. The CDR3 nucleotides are TGTGCCAGCAGTCAGGGGGCCAGCACTGAAGCTTTCTTT. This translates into CASSQGASTEAFF.

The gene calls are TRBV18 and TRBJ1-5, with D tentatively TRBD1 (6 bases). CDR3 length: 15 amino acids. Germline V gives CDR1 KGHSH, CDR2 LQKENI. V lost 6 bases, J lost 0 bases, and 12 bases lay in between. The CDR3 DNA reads TGTGCCAGCTCTCCGGGGGGGGCTAGCAATCAGCCCCAGCATTTT. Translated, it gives CASSPGGASNQPQHF.

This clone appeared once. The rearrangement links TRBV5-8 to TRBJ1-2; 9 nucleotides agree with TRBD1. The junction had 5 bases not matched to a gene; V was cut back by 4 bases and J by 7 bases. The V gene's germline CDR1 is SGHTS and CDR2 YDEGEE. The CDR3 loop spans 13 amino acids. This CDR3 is CASSRTGVGGYTF. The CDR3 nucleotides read TGTGCCAGCAGCCGGACAGGGGTGGGTGGCTACACCTTC.

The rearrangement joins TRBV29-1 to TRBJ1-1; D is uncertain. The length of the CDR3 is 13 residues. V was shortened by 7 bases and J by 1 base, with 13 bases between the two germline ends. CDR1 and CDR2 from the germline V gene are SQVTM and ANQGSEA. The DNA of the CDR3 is TGCAGCGCCTACATAACAAGGAACACTGAAGCTTTCTTT. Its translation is CSAYITRNTEAFF.

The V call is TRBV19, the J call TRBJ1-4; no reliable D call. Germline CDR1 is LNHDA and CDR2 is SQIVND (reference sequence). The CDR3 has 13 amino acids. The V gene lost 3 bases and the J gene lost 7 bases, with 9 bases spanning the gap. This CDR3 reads CASSMSGSEKLFF. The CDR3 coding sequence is TGTGCCAGTAGTATGAGCGGGTCTGAAAAACTGTTTTTT.

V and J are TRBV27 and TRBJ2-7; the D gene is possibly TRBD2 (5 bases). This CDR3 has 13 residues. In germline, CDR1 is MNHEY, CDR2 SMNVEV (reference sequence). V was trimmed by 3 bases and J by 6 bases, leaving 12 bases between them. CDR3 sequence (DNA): TGTGCCAGCAGTTTGGGGATGGGGAGCGAGCAGTACTTC. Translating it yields CASSLGMGSEQYF.

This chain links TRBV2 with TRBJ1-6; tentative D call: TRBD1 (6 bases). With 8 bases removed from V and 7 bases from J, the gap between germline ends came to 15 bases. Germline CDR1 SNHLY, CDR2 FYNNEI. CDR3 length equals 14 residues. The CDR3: CASSADSVNSPLHF. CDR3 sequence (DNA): TGTGCCAGCTCCGCGGACAGTGTGAATTCACCCCTCCACTTT.

The CDR3 sequence is CASSSSSGDSYEQYF. The CDR3 DNA reads TGTGCCAGCAGTAGCTCGTCAGGGGACTCCTACGAGCAGTACTTC. The V call is TRBV28, the J call TRBJ2-7; D possibly corresponds to TRBD1 (6 bases). The length of the CDR3 is 15 residues. Per the germline V gene, CDR1 is MDHEN and CDR2 is SYDVKM. Between the trimmed V and J ends, which lost 5 bases and 0 bases, there was a span of 14 bases.

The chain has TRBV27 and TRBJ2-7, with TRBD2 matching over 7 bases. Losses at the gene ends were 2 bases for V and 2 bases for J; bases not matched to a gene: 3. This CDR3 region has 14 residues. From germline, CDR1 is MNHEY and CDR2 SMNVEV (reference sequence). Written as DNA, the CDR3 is TGTGCCAGCAGTTTAGCGGGAGCCGCCTACGAGCAGTACTTC. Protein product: CASSLAGAAYEQYF.

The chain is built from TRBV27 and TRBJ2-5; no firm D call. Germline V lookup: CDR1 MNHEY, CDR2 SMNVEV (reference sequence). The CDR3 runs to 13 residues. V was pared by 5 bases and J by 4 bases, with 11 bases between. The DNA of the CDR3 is TGTGCCAGCAGTCCCCTTCGGTCAGAGACCCAGTACTTC. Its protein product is CASSPLRSETQYF.

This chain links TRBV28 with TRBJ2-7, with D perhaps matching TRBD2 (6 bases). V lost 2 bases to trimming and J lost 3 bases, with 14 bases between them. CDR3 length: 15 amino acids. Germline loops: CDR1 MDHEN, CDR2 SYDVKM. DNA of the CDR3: TGTGCCAGCAGTTTAAAAGGTAGCGGATACTACGAGCAGTACTTC. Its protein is CASSLKGSGYYEQYF.

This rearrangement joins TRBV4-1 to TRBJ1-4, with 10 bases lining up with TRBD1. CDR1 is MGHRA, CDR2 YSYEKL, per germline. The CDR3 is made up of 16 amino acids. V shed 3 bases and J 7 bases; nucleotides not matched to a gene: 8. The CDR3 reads CASSHVPGQGIEKLFF. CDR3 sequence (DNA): TGCGCCAGCAGCCATGTTCCGGGACAGGGGATTGAAAAACTGTTTTTT.

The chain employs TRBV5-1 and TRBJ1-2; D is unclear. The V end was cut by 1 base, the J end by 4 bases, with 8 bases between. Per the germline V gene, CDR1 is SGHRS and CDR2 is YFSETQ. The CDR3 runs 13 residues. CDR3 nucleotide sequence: TGCGCCAGCAGCTTGTCGACGGTCTATGGCTACACCTTC. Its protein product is CASSLSTVYGYTF.

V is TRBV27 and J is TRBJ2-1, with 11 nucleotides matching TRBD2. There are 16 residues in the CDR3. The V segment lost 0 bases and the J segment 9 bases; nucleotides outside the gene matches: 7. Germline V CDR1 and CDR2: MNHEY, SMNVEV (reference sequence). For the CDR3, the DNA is TGTGCCAGCAGTTTATCAGGGACTAGCGGAGGTGGTGAGCAGTTCTTC. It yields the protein CASSLSGTSGGGEQFF.

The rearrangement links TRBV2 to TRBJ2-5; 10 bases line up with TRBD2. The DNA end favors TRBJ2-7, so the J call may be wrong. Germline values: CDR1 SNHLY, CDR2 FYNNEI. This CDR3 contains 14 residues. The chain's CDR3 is CASSVSSGRYEQYF. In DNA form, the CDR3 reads TGTGCCAGCAGTGTTTCTAGCGGGAGATACGAGCAGTACTTC.

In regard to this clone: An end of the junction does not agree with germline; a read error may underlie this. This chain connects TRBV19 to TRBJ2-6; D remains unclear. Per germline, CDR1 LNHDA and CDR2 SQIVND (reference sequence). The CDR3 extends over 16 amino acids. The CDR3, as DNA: TGTGCCAGTAGTCTAGAAGTGGCAGCTGGGGCCAACGTCCTGACTTTC. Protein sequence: CASSLEVAAGANVLTF.